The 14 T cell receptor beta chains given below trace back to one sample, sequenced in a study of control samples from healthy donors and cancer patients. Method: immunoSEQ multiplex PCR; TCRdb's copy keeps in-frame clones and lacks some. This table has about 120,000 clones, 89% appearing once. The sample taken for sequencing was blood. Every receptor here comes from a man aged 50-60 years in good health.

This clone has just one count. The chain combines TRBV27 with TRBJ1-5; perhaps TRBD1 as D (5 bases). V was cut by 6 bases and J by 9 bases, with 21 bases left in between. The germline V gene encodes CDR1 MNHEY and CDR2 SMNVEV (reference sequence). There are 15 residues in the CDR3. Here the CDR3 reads CASRPGGTAHRPQHF. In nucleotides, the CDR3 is TGTGCCAGCAGGCCCGGTGGGACGGCGCATCGGCCCCAGCATTTT.

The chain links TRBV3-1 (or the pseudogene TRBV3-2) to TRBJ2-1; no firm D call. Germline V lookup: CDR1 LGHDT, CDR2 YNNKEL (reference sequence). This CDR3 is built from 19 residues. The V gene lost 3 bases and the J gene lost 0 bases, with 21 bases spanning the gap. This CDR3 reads CASSHPRPYQADSYNEQFF. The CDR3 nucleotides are TGTGCCAGCAGCCACCCAAGGCCTTATCAAGCAGACTCCTACAATGAGCAGTTCTTC.

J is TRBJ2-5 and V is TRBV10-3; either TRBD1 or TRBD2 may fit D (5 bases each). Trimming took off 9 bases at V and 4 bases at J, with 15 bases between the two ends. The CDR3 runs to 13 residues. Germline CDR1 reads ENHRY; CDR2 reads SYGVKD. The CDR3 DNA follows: TGTGCCATTATGTTCCGGGACCCAGAGACCCAGTACTTC. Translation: CAIMFRDPETQYF.

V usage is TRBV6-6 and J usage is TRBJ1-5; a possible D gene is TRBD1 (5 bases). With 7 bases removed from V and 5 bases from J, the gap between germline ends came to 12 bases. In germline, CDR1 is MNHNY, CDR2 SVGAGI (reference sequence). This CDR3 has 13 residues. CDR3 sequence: CASTGNSHQPQHF. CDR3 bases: TGTGCCAGCACAGGGAACAGTCATCAGCCCCAGCATTTT.

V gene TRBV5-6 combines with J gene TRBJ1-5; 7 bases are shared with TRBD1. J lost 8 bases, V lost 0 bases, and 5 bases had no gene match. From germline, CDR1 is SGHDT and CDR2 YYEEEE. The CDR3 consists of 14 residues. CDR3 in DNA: TGTGCCAGCAGCTTGGGACAGGGTACGAAGCCCCAGCATTTT. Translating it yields CASSLGQGTKPQHF.

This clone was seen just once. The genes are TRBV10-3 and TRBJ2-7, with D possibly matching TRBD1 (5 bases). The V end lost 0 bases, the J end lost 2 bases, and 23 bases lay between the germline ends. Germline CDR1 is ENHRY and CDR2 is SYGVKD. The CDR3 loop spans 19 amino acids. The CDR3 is CAISESAGPGWGSTYEQYF. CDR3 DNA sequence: TGTGCCATCAGTGAGTCGGCAGGGCCTGGGTGGGGCAGTACCTACGAGCAGTACTTC.

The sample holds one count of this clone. The CDR3 spells CASSQDFRRGFSYEQYF. The CDR3 DNA follows: TGCGCCAGCAGCCAAGACTTTCGGCGGGGATTCTCCTACGAGCAGTACTTC. The chain is built from TRBV4-3 and TRBJ2-7, with D perhaps TRBD2 (6 bases). Per germline, CDR1 LGHNA and CDR2 YSLEER. The germline V and J ends were trimmed by 0 bases and 0 bases, with 15 bases remaining between them. CDR3 length: 17 residues.

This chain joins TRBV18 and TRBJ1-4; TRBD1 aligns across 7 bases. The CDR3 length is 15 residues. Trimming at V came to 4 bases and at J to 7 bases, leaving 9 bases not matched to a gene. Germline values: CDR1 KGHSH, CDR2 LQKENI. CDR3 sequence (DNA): TGTGCCAGCTCACGAGGACAGGCCCAGAGTGAAAAACTGTTTTTT. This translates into CASSRGQAQSEKLFF.

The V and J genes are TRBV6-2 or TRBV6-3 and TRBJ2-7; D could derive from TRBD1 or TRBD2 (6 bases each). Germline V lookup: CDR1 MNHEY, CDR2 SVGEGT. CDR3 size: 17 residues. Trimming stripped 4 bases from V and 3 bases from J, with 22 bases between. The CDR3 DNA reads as TGTGCCAGCAGTTCCCTCGGACGGCCGGGGGCGGACTACGAGCAGTACTTC. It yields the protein CASSSLGRPGADYEQYF.

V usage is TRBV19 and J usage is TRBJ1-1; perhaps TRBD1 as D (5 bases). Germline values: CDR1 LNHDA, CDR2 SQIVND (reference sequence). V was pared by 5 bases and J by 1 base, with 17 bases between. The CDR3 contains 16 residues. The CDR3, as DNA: TGTGCCAGTAGTCCATTATCGTTCGGGACGAACACTGAAGCTTTCTTT. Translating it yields CASSPLSFGTNTEAFF.

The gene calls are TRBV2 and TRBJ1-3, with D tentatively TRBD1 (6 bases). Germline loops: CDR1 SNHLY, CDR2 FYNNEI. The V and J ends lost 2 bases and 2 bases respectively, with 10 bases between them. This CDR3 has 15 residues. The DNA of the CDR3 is TGTGCCAGCAGTGAATGGAGGGGGACTGGAAACACCATATATTTT. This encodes CASSEWRGTGNTIYF.

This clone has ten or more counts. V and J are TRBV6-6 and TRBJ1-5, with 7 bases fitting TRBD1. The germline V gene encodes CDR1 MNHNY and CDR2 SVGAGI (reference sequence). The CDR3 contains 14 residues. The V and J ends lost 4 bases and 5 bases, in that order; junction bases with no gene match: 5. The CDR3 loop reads CASSSQGFDQPQHF. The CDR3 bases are TGTGCCAGCAGTTCACAGGGGTTCGATCAGCCCCAGCATTTT.

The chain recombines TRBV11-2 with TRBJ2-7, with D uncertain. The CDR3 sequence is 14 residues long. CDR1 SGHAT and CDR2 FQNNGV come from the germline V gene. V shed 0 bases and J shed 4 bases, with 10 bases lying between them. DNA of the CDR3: TGTGCCAGCAGCTTAGATCCACTTTCTTACGAGCAGTACTTC. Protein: CASSLDPLSYEQYF.

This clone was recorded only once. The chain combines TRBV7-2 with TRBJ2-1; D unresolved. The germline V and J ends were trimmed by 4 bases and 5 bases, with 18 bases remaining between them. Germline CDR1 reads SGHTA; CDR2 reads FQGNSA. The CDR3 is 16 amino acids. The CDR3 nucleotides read TGTGCCAGCAGCTCAAGTGTCAGGCGAACCAACAATGAGCAGTTCTTC. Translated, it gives CASSSSVRRTNNEQFF. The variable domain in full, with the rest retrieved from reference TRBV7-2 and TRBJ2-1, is GAGVSQSPSNKVTEKGKDVELRCDPISGHTALYWYRQSLGQGLEFLIYFQGNSAPDKSGLPSDRFSAERTGGSVSTLTIQRTQQEDSAVYLCASSSSVRRTNNEQFFGPGTRLTVL.